Included here is one T cell receptor beta chain sequence, with context. Per the study methods: Estimated nucleated cell counts came from reference gene primer amplification. The method was immunoSEQ multiplex PCR; TCRdb's version includes in-frame clones alone and lacks a portion of them. V, J and clone size derive from that table, while D and trimming were established from the DNA sequence. The table lists some 250,000 clones, 88% of them singletons. The entry originates in a study of blood T cell repertoires in COVID-19. Across the study: Samples taken during acute and convalescent COVID-19 were collected in the United States, Italy and Spain.

The germline V gene has CDR1 LNHDA and CDR2 SQIVND (reference sequence). The CDR3 length is 16 residues. V lost 4 bases and J lost 0, with 13 bases in between. The TCR sequence derives from a woman between 25 and 40 years old with acute or convalescent COVID-19. The material sequenced was peripheral blood. The chain uses TRBV19 and TRBJ1-3; D is ambiguous. The CDR3 DNA is TGTGCCAGTAGTACGGGGATCTCGAGCTCTGGAAACACCATATATTTT. The encoded protein is CASSTGISSSGNTIYF. Full variable domain (remainder filled in from reference TRBV19 and TRBJ1-3): DGGITQSPKYLFRKEGQNVTLSCEQNLNHDAMYWYRQDPGQGLRLIYYSQIVNDFQKGDIAEGYSVSREKKESFPLTVTSAQKNPTAFYLCASSTGISSSGNTIYFGEGSWLTVV.